This T cell receptor (beta chain) appears in the sequencing data of a study of blood T cell repertoires in COVID-19. This clone was counted at least ten times. The CDR3 has 15 amino acids. Between the trimmed V and J ends, which lost 1 base and 2 bases, there was a span of 9 bases. Germline V gives CDR1 LGHDT, CDR2 YNNKEL (reference sequence). The protocol was immunoSEQ multiplex PCR, while the TCRdb copy is restricted to in-frame clones and leaves out a portion. The data show a few hundred thousand clones, 70% to 90% seen once. Sequenced: peripheral blood. The sequence derives from a woman aged 45-59 years with COVID-19, enrolled during active disease. The V gene is TRBV3-1 (or the pseudogene TRBV3-2), the J gene TRBJ2-4; D call uncertain. The CDR3 DNA reads as TGTGCCAGCAGCCAAGGCAGGCCGACCAAAAACATTCAGTACTTC. This translates into CASSQGRPTKNIQYF.